This TCR beta chain appears in the sequencing data of a study of a mutant IDH1 vaccine in newly diagnosed glioma (dated by TCRdb to the early 2020s). In the study overall: Of the 25 to 40 treated patients, 62.5% were male and about 40% were female, and the mean age was approximately 40 years. Before enrollment, patients had received standard therapy of radiotherapy alone, temozolomide alone, or radiochemotherapy with temozolomide; most received the combination. Six visits were used for peripheral blood collection: V03 (baseline), V05, V07, V10, V12 and V13. Longitudinal TCRB deep sequencing was done for 25 to 30 treated patients, wherever samples were available for exploratory analyses.

The method behind the library was the immunoSEQ multiplex PCR assay. Rearranged TCR beta chain sequences were amplified with the hsTCRB Kit following the manufacturer's protocol. An Illumina MiSeq was used to sequence the TCRB libraries. Per the original workflow: The kit vendor's proprietary platform handled demultiplexing, trimming and gene mapping. TCRdb carries this immuneACCESS record with in-frame sequences only. Its versions omit some clonotypes, under half of them owing to an unresolved V gene in the studies checked, with the rest unexplained. The DNA gave D and trimming, while V, J and clone size come from that table. This sample comprises tens of thousands of clones, roughly nine tenths of them detected only once. The ten largest clones add up to 4.8% of the sample. Findings and caveats that apply to the study as a whole: Immune responses induced by the vaccine were seen in roughly 95% of patients across multiple MHC alleles. Changes in the top peripheral T cell clonotypes picked up by TCRB sequencing did not appear to be linked to pseudoprogression. PBMC samples for TCRB deep sequencing were selected based on availability. It was noted by the authors that analyses of patient blood samples could not be reproduced owing to sample limitations.

The sample's time point, from its label and the paper: baseline, week 1 (first vaccination visit). The treatment or condition label on this specimen signifies: pre-vaccination baseline after standard-of-care therapy. The donors had newly diagnosed IDH1-mutant astrocytomas of WHO grade 3 or 4 that showed loss of nuclear ATRX. The samples were drawn from NOA16, a multicentre, single-arm, open-label phase I trial in Germany that tested a mutant IDH1 peptide vaccine in humans for the first time. Blood drawn at visit V03 was used as the baseline sample for immunogenicity testing. The DNeasy Blood and Tissue Kit was used to extract genomic DNA from EDTA blood for TCRB sequencing. From a lookup of the germline V gene, CDR1 and CDR2 are MDHEN and SYDVKM. The germline V and J ends show losses of 2 bases and 8 bases respectively, and no gene match explains 1 base of the junction. The CDR3 runs 12 residues from the cysteine to the phenylalanine. Only CDR3 DNA is held: 36 bases, read in frame from base 1.

This clone was counted once. Its antigen is currently not known. No base-level quality is on record; no much larger clone is a single base apart. Source: PBMCs, taken from a glioma patient treated with radiotherapy, temozolomide or both. This receptor was identified in a middle-aged woman with glioma. In this chain, TRBV28 is recombined with TRBJ1-1, with 8 bases matching TRBD1. At the DNA level, the sequence is TGTGCCAGCAGTTTAGCAGGGGGCGAAGCTTTCTTT. It is translated as CASSLAGGEAFF. The full variable domain, with segments outside the CDR3 supplied by the reference TRBV28 and TRBJ1-1 proteins, appears as DVKVTQSSRYLVKRTGEKVFLECVQDMDHENMFWYRQDPGLGLRLIYFSYDVKMKEKGDIPEGYSVSREKKERFSLILESASTNQTSMYLCASSLAGGEAFFGQGTRLTVV.